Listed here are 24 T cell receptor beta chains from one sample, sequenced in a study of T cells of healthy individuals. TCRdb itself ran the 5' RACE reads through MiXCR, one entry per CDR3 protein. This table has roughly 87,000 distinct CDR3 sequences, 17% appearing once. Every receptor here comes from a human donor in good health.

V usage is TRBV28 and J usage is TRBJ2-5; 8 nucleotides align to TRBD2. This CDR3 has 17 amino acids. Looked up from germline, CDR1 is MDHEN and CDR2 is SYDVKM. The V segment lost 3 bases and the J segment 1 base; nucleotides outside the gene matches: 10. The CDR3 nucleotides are TGTGCCAGCAGTTTGGGACTAGTGAAGGGGGGCCAAGAGACCCAGTACTTC. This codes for CASSLGLVKGGQETQYF.

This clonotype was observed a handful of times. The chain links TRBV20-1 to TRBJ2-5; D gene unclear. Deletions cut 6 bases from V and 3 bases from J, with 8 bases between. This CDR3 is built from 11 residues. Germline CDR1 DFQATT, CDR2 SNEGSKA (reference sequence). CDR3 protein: CSAPVEETQYF. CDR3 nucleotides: TGCAGTGCCCCCGTAGAAGAGACCCAGTACTTC.

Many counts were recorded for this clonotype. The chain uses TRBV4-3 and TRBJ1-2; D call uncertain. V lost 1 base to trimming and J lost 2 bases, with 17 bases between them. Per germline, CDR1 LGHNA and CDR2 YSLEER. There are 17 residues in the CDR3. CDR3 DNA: TGCGCCAGCAGCCAAGCTCAAAACCGGGAAATCAACTATGGCTACACCTTC. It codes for CASSQAQNREINYGYTF.

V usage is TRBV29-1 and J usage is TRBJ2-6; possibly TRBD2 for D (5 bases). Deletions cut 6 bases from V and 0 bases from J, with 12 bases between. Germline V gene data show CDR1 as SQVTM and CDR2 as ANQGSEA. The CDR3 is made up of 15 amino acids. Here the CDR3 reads CSVTGSRSGANVLTF. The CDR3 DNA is TGCAGCGTGACGGGATCGCGCTCTGGGGCCAACGTCCTGACTTTC.

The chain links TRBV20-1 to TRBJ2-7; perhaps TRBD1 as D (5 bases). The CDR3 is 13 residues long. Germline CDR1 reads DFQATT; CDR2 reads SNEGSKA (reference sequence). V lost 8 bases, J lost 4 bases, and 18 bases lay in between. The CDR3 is CSPSSRDRYEQYF. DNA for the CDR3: TGCAGTCCTTCAAGCAGGGATAGATACGAGCAGTACTTC.

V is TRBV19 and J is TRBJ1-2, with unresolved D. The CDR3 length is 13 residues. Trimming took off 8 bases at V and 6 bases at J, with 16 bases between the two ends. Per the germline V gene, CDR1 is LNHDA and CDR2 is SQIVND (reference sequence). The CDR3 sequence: CASRPSGGNGYTF. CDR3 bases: TGTGCCAGTCGCCCCTCAGGAGGGAATGGCTACACCTTC. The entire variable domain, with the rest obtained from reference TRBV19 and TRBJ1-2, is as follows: DGGITQSPKYLFRKEGQNVTLSCEQNLNHDAMYWYRQDPGQGLRLIYYSQIVNDFQKGDIAEGYSVSREKKESFPLTVTSAQKNPTAFYLCASRPSGGNGYTFGSGTRLTVV.

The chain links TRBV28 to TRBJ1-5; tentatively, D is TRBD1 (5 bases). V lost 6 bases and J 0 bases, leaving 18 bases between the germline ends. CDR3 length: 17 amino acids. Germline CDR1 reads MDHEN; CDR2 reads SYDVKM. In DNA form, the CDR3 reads TGTGCCAGCAGCTCTCTTATAGGGGTGGGTAGCAATCAGCCCCAGCATTTT. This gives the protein CASSSLIGVGSNQPQHF.

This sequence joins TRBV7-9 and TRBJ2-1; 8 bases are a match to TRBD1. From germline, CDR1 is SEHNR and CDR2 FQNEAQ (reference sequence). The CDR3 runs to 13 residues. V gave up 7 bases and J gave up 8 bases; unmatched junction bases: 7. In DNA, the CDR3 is TGTGCCAGCAAACTGACAGGGGACCATGAGCAGTTCTTC. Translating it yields CASKLTGDHEQFF.

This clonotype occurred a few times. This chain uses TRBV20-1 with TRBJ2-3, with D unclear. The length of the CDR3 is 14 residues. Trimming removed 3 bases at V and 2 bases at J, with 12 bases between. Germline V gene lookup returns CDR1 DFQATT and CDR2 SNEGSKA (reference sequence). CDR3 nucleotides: TGCAGTGCTAGCCCGTCGGCCCTCACAGATACGCAGTATTTT. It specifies CSASPSALTDTQYF.

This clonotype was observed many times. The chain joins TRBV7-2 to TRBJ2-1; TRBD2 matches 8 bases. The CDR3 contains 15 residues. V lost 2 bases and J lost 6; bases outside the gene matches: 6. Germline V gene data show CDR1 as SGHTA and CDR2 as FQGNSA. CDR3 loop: CASSLPGGRSNEQFF. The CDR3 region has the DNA TGTGCCAGCAGCTTACCGGGGGGGCGTAGCAATGAGCAGTTCTTC.

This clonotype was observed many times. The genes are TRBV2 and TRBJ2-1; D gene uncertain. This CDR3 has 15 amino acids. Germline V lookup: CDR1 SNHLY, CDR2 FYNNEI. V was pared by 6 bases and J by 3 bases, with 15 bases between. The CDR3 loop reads CASRQGFANYNEQFF. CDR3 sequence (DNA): TGTGCCAGCAGGCAAGGTTTTGCGAACTACAATGAGCAGTTCTTC.

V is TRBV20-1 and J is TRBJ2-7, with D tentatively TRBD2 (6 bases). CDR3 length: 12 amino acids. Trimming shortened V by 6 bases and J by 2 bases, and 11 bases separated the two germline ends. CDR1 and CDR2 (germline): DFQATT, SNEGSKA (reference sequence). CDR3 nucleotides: TGCAGTGCAGGGGACTCGACCTACGAGCAGTACTTC. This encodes CSAGDSTYEQYF.

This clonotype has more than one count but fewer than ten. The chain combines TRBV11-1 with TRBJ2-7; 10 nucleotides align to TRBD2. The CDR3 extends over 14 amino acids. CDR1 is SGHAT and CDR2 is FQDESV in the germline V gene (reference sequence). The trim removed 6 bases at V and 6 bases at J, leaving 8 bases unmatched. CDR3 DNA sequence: TGTGCCAGCAGACATAGCGGGGGGCTTATCGAGCAGTACTTC. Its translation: CASRHSGGLIEQYF.

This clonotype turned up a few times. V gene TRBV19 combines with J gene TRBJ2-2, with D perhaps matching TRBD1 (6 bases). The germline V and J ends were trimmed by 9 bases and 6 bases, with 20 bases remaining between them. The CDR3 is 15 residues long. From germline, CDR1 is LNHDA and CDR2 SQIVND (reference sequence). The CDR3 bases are TGTGCCAGCAACGGTATTAGTTGGGGGCCCGGGGAGCTGTTTTTT. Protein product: CASNGISWGPGELFF. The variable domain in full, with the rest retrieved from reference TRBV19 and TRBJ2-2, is DGGITQSPKYLFRKEGQNVTLSCEQNLNHDAMYWYRQDPGQGLRLIYYSQIVNDFQKGDIAEGYSVSREKKESFPLTVTSAQKNPTAFYLCASNGISWGPGELFFGEGSRLTVL.

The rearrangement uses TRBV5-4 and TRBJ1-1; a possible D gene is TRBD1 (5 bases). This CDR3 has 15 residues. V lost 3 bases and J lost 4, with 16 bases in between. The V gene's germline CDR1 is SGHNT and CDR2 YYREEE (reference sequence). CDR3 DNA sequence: TGTGCCAGCAGCTGGGTACAGGAGACACTCACTGAAGCTTTCTTT. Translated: CASSWVQETLTEAFF.

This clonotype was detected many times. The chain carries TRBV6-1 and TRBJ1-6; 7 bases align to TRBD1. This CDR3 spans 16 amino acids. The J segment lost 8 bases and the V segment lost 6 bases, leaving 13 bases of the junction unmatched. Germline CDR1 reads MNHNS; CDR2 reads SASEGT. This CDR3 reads CASSATGEGVHSPLHF. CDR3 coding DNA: TGTGCCAGCAGCGCAACAGGGGAAGGGGTCCATTCACCCCTCCACTTT.

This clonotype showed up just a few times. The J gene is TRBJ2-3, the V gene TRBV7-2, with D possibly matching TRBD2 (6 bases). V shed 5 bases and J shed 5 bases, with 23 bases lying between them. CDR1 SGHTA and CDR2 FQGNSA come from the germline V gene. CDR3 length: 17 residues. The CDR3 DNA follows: TGTGCCAGCAGCCCTTGGGACTCAAAACCCCTCGGAGATACGCAGTATTTT. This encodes CASSPWDSKPLGDTQYF.

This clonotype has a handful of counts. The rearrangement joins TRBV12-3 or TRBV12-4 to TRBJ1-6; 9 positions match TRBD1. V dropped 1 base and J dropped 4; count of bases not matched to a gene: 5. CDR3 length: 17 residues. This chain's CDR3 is CASSLGRDRAYNSPLHF. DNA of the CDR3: TGTGCCAGCAGTTTAGGACGGGACAGGGCGTATAATTCACCCCTCCACTTT.

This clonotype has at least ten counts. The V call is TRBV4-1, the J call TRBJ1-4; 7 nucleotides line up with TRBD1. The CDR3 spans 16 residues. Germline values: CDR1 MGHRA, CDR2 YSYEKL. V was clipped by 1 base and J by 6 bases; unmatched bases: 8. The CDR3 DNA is TGCGCCAGCAGCCAAGGGGAACAGGGGTTTTATGAAAAACTGTTTTTT. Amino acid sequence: CASSQGEQGFYEKLFF.

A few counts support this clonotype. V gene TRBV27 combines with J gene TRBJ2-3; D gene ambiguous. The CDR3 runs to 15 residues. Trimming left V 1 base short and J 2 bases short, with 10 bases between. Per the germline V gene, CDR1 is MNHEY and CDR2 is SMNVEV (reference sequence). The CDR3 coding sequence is TGTGCCAGCAGTTTATTTGAGGCAACCACAGATACGCAGTATTTT. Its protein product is CASSLFEATTDTQYF.

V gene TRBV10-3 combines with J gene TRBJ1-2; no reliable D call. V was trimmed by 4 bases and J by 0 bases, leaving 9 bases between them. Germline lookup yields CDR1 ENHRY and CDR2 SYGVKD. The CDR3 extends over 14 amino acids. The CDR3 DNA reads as TGTGCCATCAGTGTTACACTAACTAACTATGGCTACACCTTC. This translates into CAISVTLTNYGYTF.

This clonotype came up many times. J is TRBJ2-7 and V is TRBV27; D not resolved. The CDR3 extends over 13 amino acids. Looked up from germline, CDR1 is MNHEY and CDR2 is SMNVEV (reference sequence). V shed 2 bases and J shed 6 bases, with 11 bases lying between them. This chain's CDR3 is CASSLNPSAEQYF. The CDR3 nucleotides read TGTGCCAGCAGTTTAAATCCCTCGGCCGAGCAGTACTTC.

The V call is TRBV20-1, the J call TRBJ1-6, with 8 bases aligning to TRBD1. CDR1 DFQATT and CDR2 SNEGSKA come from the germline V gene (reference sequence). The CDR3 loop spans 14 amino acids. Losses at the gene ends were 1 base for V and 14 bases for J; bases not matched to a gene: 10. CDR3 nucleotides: TGCAGTGCTAGAGTGGGGACAGGTGTTGCATCCCTCCACTTT. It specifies CSARVGTGVASLHF.

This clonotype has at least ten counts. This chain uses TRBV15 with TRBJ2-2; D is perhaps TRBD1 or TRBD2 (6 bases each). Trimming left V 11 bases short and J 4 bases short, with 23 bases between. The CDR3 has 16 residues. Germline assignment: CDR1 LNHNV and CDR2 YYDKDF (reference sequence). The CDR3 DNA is TGTGCCCCGGAACAGGGAGTACCAGCGGGCACCGGGGAGCTGTTTTTT. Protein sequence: CAPEQGVPAGTGELFF.